Listed below are T cell receptor beta chains from one sample, sequenced in a study of shared clonotypes between healthy human individuals. Method: immunoSEQ multiplex PCR; TCRdb's copy keeps in-frame clones and lacks some. The sample carries 2 million to 3 million clones, roughly 93% recorded once. Sequences were obtained from naive CD4+ T cells from PBMCs. Source of these receptors: a man between 18 and 29 years old in good health. Some clones in this sample may be carry-over from other donors' samples. The CDR3 runs from the conserved cysteine through the conserved F or W. D genes are given only for firm matches. Some rows mark clone size as missing; the rest say once, few, many or name a class of expanded clone.

>TRBJ1-1|TRBV6-5|once|.
CASSYEGLQNTEAFF
TGTGCCAGCAGTTACGAAGGCCTTCAGAACACTGAAGCTTTCTTT
>TRBJ1-1|TRBV27|few|.
CASSFGAEAFF
TGTGCCAGCAGTTTCGGGGCTGAAGCTTTCTTT
>TRBJ2-7|TRBV6-6|.|TRBD1
CASSWGQTYEQYF
TGTGCCAGCAGTTGGGGACAGACCTACGAGCAGTACTTC
>TRBJ2-5|TRBV6-5|.|TRBD2
CASSGRTSGETQYF
TGTGCCAGCAGTGGGAGGACTAGCGGAGAGACCCAGTACTTC
>TRBJ2-4|TRBV6-1|.|.
CASKRGNIQYF
TGTGCCAGCAAGAGGGGCAACATTCAGTACTTC
>TRBJ1-6|TRBV15|.|.
CATSRDYSPLHF
TGTGCCACCAGCAGAGATTACTCACCCCTCCACTTT
>TRBJ1-1|TRBV10-3|.|.
CAISEGGLAEAFF
TGTGCCATCAGTGAAGGGGGACTGGCGGAAGCTTTCTTT
>TRBJ1-1|TRBV6-5|.|.
CASSYGQGITNTEAFF
TGTGCCAGCAGTTACGGGCAGGGAATCACGAACACTGAAGCTTTCTTT
>TRBJ2-5|TRBV5-4|.|.
CASSSPTGNRETQYF
TGTGCCAGCAGCAGCCCCACAGGGAATCGCGAGACCCAGTACTTC
>TRBJ2-3|TRBV4-1|.|TRBD2
CASSQGPSGLDTQYF
TGCGCCAGCAGCCAAGGGCCTAGCGGGCTGGATACGCAGTATTTT
>TRBJ2-2|TRBV30|.|.
CAWSAEGWRELFF
TGTGCCTGGTCAGCCGAGGGGTGGCGGGAGCTGTTTTTT
>TRBJ2-1|TRBV12-5|.|.
CASGLAVGDHYNEQFF
TGTGCTAGTGGTTTGGCGGTTGGGGACCACTACAATGAGCAGTTCTTC
>TRBJ2-5|TRBV2|.|.
CASSPRVLAQETQYF
TGTGCCAGCAGTCCTCGGGTCCTGGCCCAAGAGACCCAGTACTTC
>TRBJ1-2|TRBV11-2|.|.
CASSPEGAYGYTF
TGTGCCAGCAGCCCCGAAGGGGCCTATGGCTACACCTTC
>TRBJ2-5|TRBV4-1|.|TRBD2
CASSQPGGETQYF
TGCGCCAGCAGCCAACCGGGGGGGGAGACCCAGTACTTC
>TRBJ2-2|TRBV7-8|.|.
CASSGGASNTGELFF
TGTGCCAGCAGTGGCGGAGCCTCGAACACCGGGGAGCTGTTTTTT
>TRBJ1-2|TRBV19|.|.
CASRQTSRAERRGYTF
TGTGCCAGTAGACAGACATCCAGGGCAGAGCGTCGAGGCTACACCTTC
>TRBJ2-1|TRBV10-3|.|TRBD2
CAISFGTTTYNEQFF
TGTGCCATCAGTTTCGGGACTACAACCTACAATGAGCAGTTCTTC
>TRBJ2-3|TRBV28|.|TRBD2
CASSLAGRGGDTQYF
TGTGCCAGCAGTTTAGCTGGGCGGGGAGGGGATACGCAGTATTTT
>TRBJ1-3|TRBV30|.|TRBD1
CAWPPLGQSFNSGNTIYF
TGTGCCTGGCCTCCGTTGGGACAGTCCTTTAACTCTGGAAACACCATATATTTT
>TRBJ1-3|TRBV15|.|.
CATSFSSGSGNTIYF
TGTGCCACCAGCTTTTCCAGCGGCTCTGGAAACACCATATATTTT
>TRBJ2-2|TRBV7-2|.|TRBD2
CASSLGGGTGELFF
TGTGCCAGCAGCCTTGGCGGGGGTACCGGGGAGCTGTTTTTT
>TRBJ2-3|TRBV5-6|.|.
CASSEGQFTDTQYF
TGTGCCAGCAGCGAAGGGCAGTTCACAGATACGCAGTATTTT
>TRBJ2-7|TRBV4-1|.|TRBD2
CASSQERRGGYYEQYF
TGCGCCAGCAGCCAAGAAAGGAGGGGAGGGTACTACGAGCAGTACTTC
>TRBJ1-2|TRBV28|.|.
CASSLFVGRDYGYTF
TGTGCCAGCAGTTTATTTGTGGGGCGGGACTATGGCTACACCTTC
>TRBJ2-2|TRBV2|.|.
CASSPAGGPGELFF
TGTGCCAGCAGTCCAGCGGGTGGACCCGGGGAGCTGTTTTTT
>TRBJ1-2|TRBV6-1|.|.
CASSNNTWVLRSYTF
TGTGCCAGCAGTAATAATACTTGGGTTTTGAGGAGCTACACCTTC